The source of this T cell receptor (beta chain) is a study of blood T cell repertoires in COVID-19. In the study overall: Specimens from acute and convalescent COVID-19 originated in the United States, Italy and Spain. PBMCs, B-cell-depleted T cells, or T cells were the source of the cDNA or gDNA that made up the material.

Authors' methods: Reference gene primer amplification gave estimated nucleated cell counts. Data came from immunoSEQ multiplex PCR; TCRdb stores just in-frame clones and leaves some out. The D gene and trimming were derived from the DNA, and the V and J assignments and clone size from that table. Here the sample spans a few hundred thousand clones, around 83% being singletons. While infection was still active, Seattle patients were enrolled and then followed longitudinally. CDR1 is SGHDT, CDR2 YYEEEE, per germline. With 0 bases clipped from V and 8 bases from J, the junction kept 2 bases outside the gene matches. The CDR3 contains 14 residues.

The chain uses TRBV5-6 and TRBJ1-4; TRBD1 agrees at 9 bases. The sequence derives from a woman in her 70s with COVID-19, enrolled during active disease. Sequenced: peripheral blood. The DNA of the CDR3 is TGTGCCAGCAGCTTGGGGGACAGGGTCGAAAAACTGTTTTTT. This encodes CASSLGDRVEKLFF.